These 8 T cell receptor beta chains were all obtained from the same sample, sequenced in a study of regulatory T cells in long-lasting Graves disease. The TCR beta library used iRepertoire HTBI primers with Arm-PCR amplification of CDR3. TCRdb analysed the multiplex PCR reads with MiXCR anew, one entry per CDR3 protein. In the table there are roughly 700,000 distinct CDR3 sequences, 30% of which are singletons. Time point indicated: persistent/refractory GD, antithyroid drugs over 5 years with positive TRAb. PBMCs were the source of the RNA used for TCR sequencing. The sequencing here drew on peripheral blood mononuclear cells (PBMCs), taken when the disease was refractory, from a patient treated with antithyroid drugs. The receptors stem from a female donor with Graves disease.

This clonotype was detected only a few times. CDR3 residues: CASSLPHNLNEKLFF. For the CDR3, the DNA is TGTGCCAGCAGCCTCCCCCATAACCTAAATGAAAAACTGTTTTTT. V and J are TRBV7-3 and TRBJ1-4; no definite D call. Germline CDR1 reads SGHTA; CDR2 reads FQGTGA. The CDR3 extends over 15 amino acids. Trimming removed 5 bases at V and 5 bases at J, with 15 bases between.

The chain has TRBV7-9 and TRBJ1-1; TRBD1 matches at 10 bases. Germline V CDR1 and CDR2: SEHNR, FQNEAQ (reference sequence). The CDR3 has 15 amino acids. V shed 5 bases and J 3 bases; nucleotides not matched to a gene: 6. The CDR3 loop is CASSVPGQGYTEAFF. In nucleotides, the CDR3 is TGTGCCAGCAGCGTCCCGGGACAGGGGTACACTGAAGCTTTCTTT.

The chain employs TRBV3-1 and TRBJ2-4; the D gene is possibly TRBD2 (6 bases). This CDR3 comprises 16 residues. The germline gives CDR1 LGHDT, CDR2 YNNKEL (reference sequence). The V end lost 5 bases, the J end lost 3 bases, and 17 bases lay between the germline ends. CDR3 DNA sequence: TGTGCCAGCAGCGTAGAACCGGGAGTAGGCAAAAACATTCAGTACTTC. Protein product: CASSVEPGVGKNIQYF.

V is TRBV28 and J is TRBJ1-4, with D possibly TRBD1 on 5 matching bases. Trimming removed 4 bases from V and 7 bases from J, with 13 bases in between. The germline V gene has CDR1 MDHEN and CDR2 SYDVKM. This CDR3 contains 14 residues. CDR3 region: CASSYLGVGEKLFF. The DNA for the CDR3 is TGTGCCAGCAGTTACCTAGGGGTTGGTGAAAAACTGTTTTTT. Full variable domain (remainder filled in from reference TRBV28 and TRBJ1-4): DVKVTQSSRYLVKRTGEKVFLECVQDMDHENMFWYRQDPGLGLRLIYFSYDVKMKEKGDIPEGYSVSREKKERFSLILESASTNQTSMYLCASSYLGVGEKLFFGSGTQLSVL.

The CDR3 region is CASSHHRSGSGETQYF. The CDR3 nucleotides are TGTGCCAGCAGCCACCACCGTAGCGGGAGTGGGGAGACCCAGTACTTC. The chain links TRBV7-2 to TRBJ2-5, with 9 positions matching TRBD2. CDR3 length: 16 amino acids. The J segment lost 5 bases and the V segment lost 5 bases, leaving 12 bases of the junction unmatched. Germline CDR1 is SGHTA and CDR2 is FQGNSA.

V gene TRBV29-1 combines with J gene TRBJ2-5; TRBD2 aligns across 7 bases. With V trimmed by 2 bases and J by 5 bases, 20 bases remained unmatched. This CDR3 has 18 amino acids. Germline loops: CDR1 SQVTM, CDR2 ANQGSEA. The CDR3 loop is CSVEPYPTSEWRTETQYF. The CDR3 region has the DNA TGCAGCGTTGAACCCTACCCTACTAGCGAATGGAGAACGGAGACCCAGTACTTC. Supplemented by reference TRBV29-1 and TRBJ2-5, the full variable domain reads SAVISQKPSRDICQRGTSLTIQCQVDSQVTMMFWYRQQPGQSLTLIATANQGSEATYESGFVIDKFPISRPNLTFSTLTVSNMSPEDSSIYLCSVEPYPTSEWRTETQYFGPGTRLLVL.

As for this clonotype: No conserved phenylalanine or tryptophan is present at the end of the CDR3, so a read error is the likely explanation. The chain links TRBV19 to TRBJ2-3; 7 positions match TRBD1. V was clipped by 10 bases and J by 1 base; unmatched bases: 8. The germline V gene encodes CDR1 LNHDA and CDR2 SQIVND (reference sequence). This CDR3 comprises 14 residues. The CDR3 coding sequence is TGTGCCATTTCGACAGGGTTAGGCACAGATACGCAGTATCTT. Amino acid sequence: CAISTGLGTDTQYL.

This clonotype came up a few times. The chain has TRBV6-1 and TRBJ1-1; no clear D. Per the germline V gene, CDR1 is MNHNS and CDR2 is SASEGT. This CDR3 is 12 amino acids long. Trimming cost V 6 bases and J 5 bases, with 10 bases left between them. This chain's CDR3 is CASSQGITEAFF. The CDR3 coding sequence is TGTGCCAGCAGCCAAGGGATAACTGAAGCTTTCTTT.